Listed below are T cell receptor beta chains from one sample, sequenced in a study of T-cell reconstitution after alpha-beta-depleted transplantation in children. Via MiXCR, TCRdb re-called the PCR reads, giving one row per CDR3 protein. Seen here are some 640,000 distinct CDR3 sequences, approximately 16% observed once, and the top ten hold under 1.2%. The specimen was PBMCs from the stem cell graft donor, collected from the stem cell graft. These receptors came from a human donor who donated a stem cell graft to a child with acute myeloid leukemia. The CDR3 runs from the conserved cysteine through the conserved F or W. Fields, in order: clone size, J gene, D gene, V gene, CDR3 DNA, CDR3 protein. A D gene is named only where the DNA matches it firmly. Size is stated for part of the rows, as once, few or many counts, or as a class when the clone is expanded.

>.|TRBJ1-2|TRBD1|TRBV5-1
TGCGCCAGCAGCTCAGGACAGGGATGGACTAACTATGGCTACACCTTC
CASSSGQGWTNYGYTF
>many|TRBJ2-1|TRBD2|TRBV12-3/TRBV12-4
TGTGCCAGCAGTTTCCCAGGACTAGCTGTTGAGCAGTTCTTC
CASSFPGLAVEQFF
>few|TRBJ2-1|TRBD2|TRBV28
TGTGCCAGCAGTTTGAGACTAGCGGGGTCCTACAATGAGCAGTTCTTC
CASSLRLAGSYNEQFF
>many|TRBJ2-5|TRBD1|TRBV15
TGTGCCACGGGACAGGGTCAAGAGACCCAGTACTTC
CATGQGQETQYF
>many|TRBJ2-1|.|TRBV20-1
TGCACTGTTCCGGGTCCCCTACGGGGCAATGAGCAGTTCTTC
CTVPGPLRGNEQFF
>few|TRBJ1-5|TRBD1|TRBV5-5
TGTGCCAGCAGCTCCCGGGACAGAAGGCAGCCCCAGCATTTT
CASSSRDRRQPQHF
>many|TRBJ1-2|.|TRBV15
TGTGCCACCAGCAGAGACCGCGCGGGCCTCTATGGCTACACCTTC
CATSRDRAGLYGYTF
>many|TRBJ2-3|.|TRBV7-2
TGTGCCAGCAGCTCCCTGACCTTCACAGATACGCAGTATTTT
CASSSLTFTDTQYF
>.|TRBJ1-5|.|TRBV28
TGTGCCAGCAGTTTAAGGCAGGGAAAGAACAATCAGCCCCAGCATTTT
CASSLRQGKNNQPQHF
>.|TRBJ1-1|.|TRBV18
TGTGCCAGCTATACTGCCGGGCAGAAGGCTTTCTTT
CASYTAGQKAFF
>.|TRBJ1-2|TRBD1|TRBV6-2/TRBV6-3
TGTGCCAGCAGTGCCGGACAGGGTGGTAACTATGGCTACACCTTC
CASSAGQGGNYGYTF
>many|TRBJ1-3|.|TRBV6-5
TGTGCCAGCAGGTCGACAGCAACCTTCTCTGGAAACACCATATATTTT
CASRSTATFSGNTIYF
>many|TRBJ2-7|.|TRBV29-1
TGCAGCGTTGAAGGTCCGTTTTCCTACGAGCAGTACTTC
CSVEGPFSYEQYF
>.|TRBJ2-3|.|TRBV27
TGTGCCAGCCGCATAGTTGGTGGCACAGATACGCAGTATTTT
CASRIVGGTDTQYF
>.|TRBJ2-3|TRBD2|TRBV10-3
TGTGCCATCGGTAGCGGGGCGGCAGATACGCAGTATTTT
CAIGSGAADTQYF
>many|TRBJ2-1|TRBD1|TRBV5-5
TGTGCCAGCAGCCTAGGACAGGGGGCGATCAATGAGCAGTTCTTC
CASSLGQGAINEQFF
>few|TRBJ1-4|.|TRBV6-5
TGTGCCAGCAGTTACGGGGTCTGGAAAAAACTGTTTTTT
CASSYGVWKKLFF
>many|TRBJ1-2|TRBD1|TRBV20-1
TGCAGTGCTAGAGTTGACAGGGGGGGCTACACCTTC
CSARVDRGGYTF
>.|TRBJ1-1|TRBD1|TRBV4-3
TGCGCCAGCAGCCAAGGACAGGGGGCAGTTAACACTGAAGCTTTCTTT
CASSQGQGAVNTEAFF
>few|TRBJ1-1|.|TRBV6-5
TGTGCCAGCAGTTACTTTGAGGATTGGGGGATGAACACTGAAGCTTTCTTT
CASSYFEDWGMNTEAFF
>few|TRBJ2-7|.|TRBV7-9
TGTGCCAGCAGCTCCTTCCGTTGGGGATGGCGCGGTTACGAGCAGTACTTC
CASSSFRWGWRGYEQYF
>many|TRBJ2-1|TRBD2|TRBV4-3
TGCGCCAGCAGCCACTCCGGACTAGGCAGTTCCGGTGAGCAGTTCTTC
CASSHSGLGSSGEQFF
>.|TRBJ2-4|.|TRBV7-9
TGTGCCAGCAGCTTAGGAGTGGGCTCTTTAGCCAAAAACATCCAGTACTTC
CASSLGVGSLAKNIQYF
>.|TRBJ1-2|.|TRBV5-8
TGTGCCAGCAGCTTGGGACAGCTTGCCGCTAACTATGGCTACACCTTC
CASSLGQLAANYGYTF
>many|TRBJ2-1|TRBD1|TRBV7-2
TGTGCCAGCAGCTTAGGCAGGGGGCACGGTGAGCAGTTCTTC
CASSLGRGHGEQFF
>.|TRBJ2-7|TRBD2|TRBV7-2
TGTGCCAGCAGCGTTGGGGGCGGGGGGCTCTACGAGCAGTACTTC
CASSVGGGGLYEQYF